A single sample gave rise to the 8 T cell receptor beta chains below, sequenced in a study of blood T cells in healthy people across ages. The second PCR ran about 6 to 12 cycles with a sample-barcoded 5' primer and J-beta primers. From the 5' RACE reads, TCRdb called clonotypes with MiXCR, one entry per CDR3 protein. The repertoire holds hundreds of thousands of distinct CDR3 sequences, 22% seen once, with around 21% in the top ten. Input material: blood. All receptors derive from a man in his sixties or seventies in good health.

The chain uses TRBV2 and TRBJ1-4; D unclear. This CDR3 contains 12 residues. Germline V gene lookup returns CDR1 SNHLY and CDR2 FYNNEI. V was trimmed by 8 bases and J by 4 bases, leaving 8 bases between them. CDR3 in amino acids: CASRPINEKLFF. DNA of the CDR3: TGTGCCAGCCGGCCGATTAATGAAAAACTGTTTTTT.

This clonotype was counted a few times. The V call is TRBV5-1, the J call TRBJ2-7; D is perhaps TRBD1 or TRBD2 (6 bases each). The CDR3 is 15 amino acids. Germline-derived CDR1 and CDR2 are SGHRS and YFSETQ. Trimming removed 2 bases from V and 1 base from J, with 13 bases in between. The CDR3 region has the DNA TGCGCCAGCAGCTTCCGGGGGCAAAGGTCCTACGAGCAGTACTTC. It specifies CASSFRGQRSYEQYF. The full variable domain, in which reference TRBV5-1 and TRBJ2-7 provide the parts outside the CDR3, is KAGVTQTPRYLIKTRGQQVTLSCSPISGHRSVSWYQQTPGQGLQFLFEYFSETQRNKGNFPGRFSGRQFSNSRSEMNVSTLELGDSALYLCASSFRGQRSYEQYFGPGTRLTVT.

The J gene is TRBJ1-2, the V gene TRBV7-2, with 11 positions matching TRBD1. The CDR3 has 13 residues. The germline CDR1 and CDR2 sequences are SGHTA and FQGNSA. V lost 5 bases, J lost 11 bases, and 7 bases stayed unmatched. CDR3 region: CASSPVGQGAYTF. CDR3 nucleotides: TGTGCCAGCAGCCCTGTTGGACAGGGGGCTTACACCTTC. The full variable domain, its missing parts supplied by reference TRBV7-2 and TRBJ1-2, is GAGVSQSPSNKVTEKGKDVELRCDPISGHTALYWYRQSLGQGLEFLIYFQGNSAPDKSGLPSDRFSAERTGGSVSTLTIQRTQQEDSAVYLCASSPVGQGAYTFGSGTRLTVV.

This clonotype was seen a handful of times. The chain has TRBV3-1 and TRBJ2-1; 9 positions match TRBD2. The CDR3 contains 17 residues. The V gene's germline CDR1 is LGHDT and CDR2 YNNKEL (reference sequence). V shed 2 bases, J shed 2 bases, and the junction held 7 bases outside the gene matches. Here the CDR3 reads CASSQTLSGGPYNEQFF. The DNA of the CDR3 is TGTGCCAGCAGCCAAACCCTTAGCGGGGGACCCTACAATGAGCAGTTCTTC.

This clonotype has at least ten counts. A read error may account for a junction end that differs from germline. This chain uses TRBV12-3 or TRBV12-4 with TRBJ2-3; 10 bases align to TRBD1. The CDR3 consists of 12 residues. CDR3 DNA: TGTGCCAGCAGTGGTCCCTCGGGACAGGGGAATTTT. Its translation is CASSGPSGQGNF.

The CDR3 loop is CASSQGHSPLHF. In DNA form, the CDR3 reads TGTGCCAGTAGTCAGGGGCACTCACCCCTCCACTTT. This sequence joins TRBV19 and TRBJ1-6; TRBD1 is a possible D gene (6 bases). V lost 5 bases and J 10 bases, leaving 9 bases between the germline ends. From germline, CDR1 is LNHDA and CDR2 SQIVND (reference sequence). This CDR3 is built from 12 residues.

V gene TRBV29-1 combines with J gene TRBJ2-3, with D possibly being TRBD1 or TRBD2 (5 bases each). Looked up from germline, CDR1 is SQVTM and CDR2 is ANQGSEA. The CDR3 has 18 amino acids. The V end was cut by 4 bases, the J end by 0 bases, with 23 bases between. CDR3: CSVVRPGQGKTSTDTQYF. The CDR3 nucleotides read TGCAGCGTTGTAAGGCCGGGGCAAGGGAAAACTAGCACAGATACGCAGTATTTT.

This sequence joins TRBV5-1 and TRBJ1-2; perhaps TRBD1 as D (5 bases). V was trimmed by 0 bases and J by 8 bases, leaving 14 bases between them. CDR1 is SGHRS and CDR2 is YFSETQ in the germline V gene. The CDR3 contains 14 residues. This CDR3 reads CASSLGDGGRGYTF. The CDR3 DNA is TGCGCCAGCAGCTTGGGGGACGGCGGTCGAGGCTACACCTTC.